The entry below describes one T cell receptor (beta chain). The specificity of this receptor is unknown. The sample holds no much larger clone one base away, and base qualities are not on file. The sample is drawn from a study of OX40 agonist ivuxolimab in advanced cancers. Regarding the complete study: Ivuxolimab, which targeted the costimulatory receptor OX40 (CD134), was an agonistic, fully human IgG2 monoclonal antibody. Intravenous ivuxolimab was administered to patients every 2 weeks at six dose levels: 0.01, 0.1, 0.3, 1.5, 3 and 10 mg/kg. Of the roughly 52 patients in dose escalation, about 20 had hepatocellular carcinoma, roughly 15 had melanoma, 9 had renal cell carcinoma and 9 had head and neck cancer. In the dose-escalation cohort, approximately 80% of patients were male, and the mean age was 60 years with a range of roughly 20 to 85. Patients were allowed to have had prior anti-PD-1, anti-PD-L1 or anti-CTLA-4 therapy, and roughly 40% of the dose-escalation patients had been treated with checkpoint inhibitors. Partial responses occurred in three dose-escalation patients, of whom one had hepatocellular carcinoma and two had cutaneous melanoma. The point of sequencing TCRbeta in the periphery was to test whether ivuxolimab changed TCR sequence diversity and drove clonal T-cell expansion. The paper reports the monotherapy dose-escalation portion (N of about 50 patients) of the phase I ivuxolimab trial.

Germline trimming: 3 bases from V, 4 bases from J; junction bases outside gene matches: 12. The CDR3, from cysteine to phenylalanine, totals 19 residues. Only CDR3 DNA remains: 57 bases, in frame from the first base. Via the germline V gene, CDR1 is SGHRS and CDR2 YFSETQ. The trial excluded patients who had a history of autoimmune disease or who were on systemic immunosuppression. Peripheral blood for TCR sequencing was collected from all dose cohorts at baseline, on cycle 4 day 1, and on cycle 7 day 1. Samples came from an open-label, multicenter, first-in-human phase I dose-escalation trial of ivuxolimab. Adults with locally advanced or metastatic melanoma, renal cell, hepatocellular, or head and neck squamous cell carcinoma were enrolled in the trial. Before TCR sequencing, CD4+ T cells and CD8+ T cells were sorted from peripheral blood as separate populations. To sequence the TCRbeta CDR3 region, genomic DNA was isolated from the sorted cells. The immunoSEQ Assay was used for sequencing of TCRbeta CDR3 regions. The table was pulled from immuneACCESS by TCRdb, which kept in-frame rearrangements only. Such tables lose some clones; where checked, under half of the loss comes from unresolved V genes, and the rest has no known cause. The sample table holds roughly 64,000 clones, of which approximately 84% were seen once. Of the sample, roughly 3.1% is held by the ten largest clones.

Overall study outcomes, separate from this receptor: Low levels of normalized T-cell clonal expansion were also seen in some patients who did not respond. The antigen specificity of the peripheral T cells that underwent clonal expansion was not determined. At doses of 0.1 to 3.0 mg/kg, clonal expansion of both CD4+ and CD8+ blood T cells was observed from baseline to week 6. In the 0.1-3.0 mg/kg groups, partial responders were among the patients with the lowest normalized peripheral clonal expansion, particularly in CD8+ T cells. After ivuxolimab, expanded clones were on average more numerous among CD8+ T cells than among CD4+ T cells.

This specimen consisted of CD4+ or CD8+ T cells sorted from blood, obtained in a trial of the OX40 agonist ivuxolimab. Recombination linked TRBV5-1 to TRBJ2-1; TRBD2 fits 14 bases in the junction. The TCR sequence derives from an adult with an advanced solid tumor such as melanoma, head and neck, liver or kidney cancer. The CDR3 region: CASSSGTSGGALIYNEQFF. The bases are TGCGCCAGCAGCTCCGGGACTAGCGGGGGAGCACTAATTTACAATGAGCAGTTCTTC.